The rows below give T cell receptor beta chains drawn from one sample of a study of CD8 T cells in Susac syndrome. TCRdb recomputed calls from the immunoSEQ multiplex PCR reads with MiXCR, one row per CDR3 protein. Among over 100,000 distinct CDR3 sequences listed, around 90% were seen once. Sequenced sample: CD4+ T cells from PBMCs. The receptors here all came from a human donor in good health. The CDR3 runs from the conserved cysteine through the conserved F or W. D genes are given only for firm matches. Clone size is given for some rows only: seen once, a few or many times, or a class if the clone is expanded.

v_gene	d_gene	j_gene	abundance	CDR3nt	CDR3aa
TRBV6-1	TRBD2	TRBJ2-1	-	TGTGCCAGCAGTGAAATGGGACTAGCCTCCTACAATGAGCAGTTCTTC	CASSEMGLASYNEQFF
TRBV3-1	-	TRBJ1-1	once	TGTGCCAGCAGCCCAGCAGGGGTGATGAACACTGAAGCTTTCTTT	CASSPAGVMNTEAFF
TRBV20-1	-	TRBJ2-7	-	TGCAGTGCTAGACCCCAAATGGGCGGCTTCTACGAGCAGTACTTC	CSARPQMGGFYEQYF
TRBV5-1	TRBD2	TRBJ2-5	once	TGCGCCAGCAGTAGCGTGGGAGGGCCGGGGGAGACCCAGTACTTC	CASSSVGGPGETQYF
TRBV7-6	-	TRBJ1-1	-	TGTGCCAGCAGCTCAAAACGGGACACTGAAGCTTTCTTT	CASSSKRDTEAFF
TRBV20-1	-	TRBJ1-5	once	TGCAGTGCTAGAGAAAACAGGGGCAATCAGCCCCAGCATTTT	CSARENRGNQPQHF
TRBV6-1	-	TRBJ2-7	-	TGTGCCAGCAGGGAGAAGCGGCTATCCTACGAGCAGTACTTC	CASREKRLSYEQYF
TRBV9	TRBD2	TRBJ2-3	-	TGTGCCAGCAGCCTCCCGCTAGCGGGGGAGACAGATACGCAGTATTTT	CASSLPLAGETDTQYF
TRBV2	TRBD1	TRBJ1-1	-	TGTGCCAGCAGCGAGAGGACAGGGGGATTCACTGAAGCTTTCTTT	CASSERTGGFTEAFF
TRBV6-6	-	TRBJ1-2	-	TGTGCCAGCAGTCCGACCAACGGCTACACCTTC	CASSPTNGYTF
TRBV20-1	-	TRBJ2-3	-	TGCAGTGCCCCCACCGTACCAGATACGCAGTATTTT	CSAPTVPDTQYF
TRBV6-2/TRBV6-3	-	TRBJ1-5	-	TGTGCCAGCAGTTTACTCCCCAGTGGGGGAAGGCCCCAGCATTTT	CASSLLPSGGRPQHF
TRBV12-3/TRBV12-4	-	TRBJ1-1	-	TGTGCCAGCTGGTATGAGGGGGGTGAAGCTTTCTTT	CASWYEGGEAFF
TRBV5-1	-	TRBJ2-7	-	TGCGCCAGCAGCTTGGAGGCGGGGAGAGGGGATTACGAGCAGTACTTC	CASSLEAGRGDYEQYF
TRBV6-2/TRBV6-3	-	TRBJ2-7	-	TGTGCCAGCAGTTATTCTATTTACGAGCAGTACTTC	CASSYSIYEQYF
TRBV29-1	TRBD1	TRBJ1-2	-	TGCAGCGTCGGCGAGGGGACAGGGGGATGGGGCTACACCTTC	CSVGEGTGGWGYTF
TRBV6-2/TRBV6-3	-	TRBJ1-1	-	TGTGCCAGCATTTCCCCTCAAGCCACAGGGATGAACACTGAAGCTTTCTTT	CASISPQATGMNTEAFF
TRBV6-2/TRBV6-3	TRBD2	TRBJ2-1	-	TGTGCCAGCAGTCCCCTGCGGGGGGGCAGCCTAGACTACAATGAGCAGTTCTTC	CASSPLRGGSLDYNEQFF
TRBV6-5	TRBD1	TRBJ1-2	-	TGTGCCAGCAGTTACTCGAGACAGGGAGCTAACTATGGCTACACCTTC	CASSYSRQGANYGYTF
TRBV30	TRBD2	TRBJ2-1	-	TGTGCCTGGAGTGTGTTGGCGGGAGAGCCCGAGGTCTTC	CAWSVLAGEPEVF
TRBV20-1	-	TRBJ1-2	-	TGCAGTGCTAAAGGGGAATCGACGCAGGGCTACACCTTC	CSAKGESTQGYTF
TRBV30	-	TRBJ1-1	-	TGTGCCTGGAGTCCCATCAGTCCGAACACTGAAGCTTTCTTT	CAWSPISPNTEAFF
TRBV6-5	-	TRBJ1-6	-	TGTGCCAGCAGACGGGAGGGCAATTCACCCCTCCACTTT	CASRREGNSPLHF
TRBV7-2	-	TRBJ1-1	-	TGTGCCAGCAGCGAACCCCCCTCGGGAGCTTTCTTT	CASSEPPSGAFF
TRBV19	-	TRBJ1-1	-	TGTGCCAGTAGTATCGTCGGGGGTACGGCTTTCTTT	CASSIVGGTAFF
TRBV12-3/TRBV12-4	-	TRBJ1-1	once	TGTGCCAGCGAGCCTGGGGCGGCGAACACTGAAGCTTTCTTT	CASEPGAANTEAFF
TRBV4-1	TRBD2	TRBJ2-7	-	TGCGCCAGCAGCCAAGGAGTAGCGGGAGTCGTCAACTACGAGCAGTACTTC	CASSQGVAGVVNYEQYF
TRBV13	TRBD1	TRBJ2-3	-	TGTGCCAGCAGCGAAGGCACAGGGGGCACAGATACGCAGTATTTT	CASSEGTGGTDTQYF
TRBV6-2/TRBV6-3	TRBD1	TRBJ2-1	once	TGTGCCAGCAGTTACCCCACGGGACAGGGATTTTACTATGAGCAGTTCTTC	CASSYPTGQGFYYEQFF
TRBV9	-	TRBJ1-2	-	TGTGCCAGCAGTCATCCCCGACAGGAAGAGGGCTATGGCTACACCTTC	CASSHPRQEEGYGYTF
TRBV5-1	-	TRBJ1-5	-	TGCGCCAGCAGCGTGGACAGCAATCAGCCCCAGCATTTT	CASSVDSNQPQHF
TRBV5-6	-	TRBJ1-5	-	TGTGCCAGCAGCTTGGAGGCGTTTAGCAATCAGCCCCAGCATTTT	CASSLEAFSNQPQHF
TRBV7-2	TRBD1	TRBJ1-4	-	TGTGCCAGCAGCCTCACACAGGGGGCGTCAGGAAAACTGTTTTTT	CASSLTQGASGKLFF
TRBV3-1	-	TRBJ2-2	-	TGTGCCAGCCACCCGACGGGGGGCTCGGCAAACACCGGGGAGCTGTTTTTT	CASHPTGGSANTGELFF
TRBV20-1	-	TRBJ2-7	-	TGCAGTGCGGAAAGAGAGGGAGCCTCTCTCGAGCAGTACTTC	CSAEREGASLEQYF